What follows describes a single TCR beta chain. The data derive from a study of T cell responses to AZD1222 COVID-19 vaccine. Study information: Second-dose timings of about 4 or about 12 weeks were pooled.

The V and J ends lost 10 bases and 5 bases respectively, with 20 bases between them. Germline loops: CDR1 MNHEY, CDR2 SVGAGI. The CDR3 is 14 amino acids. Here immunoSEQ multiplex PCR was the method, and the copy in TCRdb shows in-frame clones only, minus some. This sample carries around 85,000 clones, about 86% of them seen once, and the ten largest clones take roughly 6.3%. This chain connects TRBV6-5 to TRBJ1-1, with D hard to call. Specimen: peripheral blood, collected on day 0 of AZD1222 vaccination. This receptor was obtained from an adult in good health. The CDR3 nucleotides are TGTGCCACTAACAAACCAGGAGTGAGGACTGAAGCTTTCTTT. It encodes CATNKPGVRTEAFF.